This TCR beta chain was captured by sequencing in a study of T cells in pancreatic ductal adenocarcinoma. Study observations and caveats: Enrichment of CD45RO+ effector over naive T cells in tumors may bias clonality.

Selected pancreatic ductal adenocarcinoma patients had undergone surgery without neoadjuvant therapy. Comment on this clone: As yet, its antigen is unknown.

Data came from immunoSEQ multiplex PCR; TCRdb stores just in-frame clones and leaves some out. The sample holds about 31,000 clones, approximately 92% seen once. V was cut by 4 bases and J by 3 bases, with 11 bases left in between. The germline CDR1 and CDR2 sequences are SGHNT and YYREEE (reference sequence). The CDR3 contains 14 residues. This receptor was identified in a human donor with pancreatic ductal adenocarcinoma. The chain recombines TRBV5-4 with TRBJ1-5, with D possibly TRBD1 on 5 matching bases. Sample: PBMCs. CDR3 loop: CASSDGTSNQPQHF. In DNA, the CDR3 is TGTGCCAGCAGCGACGGGACCTCCAATCAGCCCCAGCATTTT. Filled out from reference TRBV5-4 and TRBJ1-5, the complete variable domain reads ETGVTQSPTHLIKTRGQQVTLRCSSQSGHNTVSWYQQALGQGPQFIFQYYREEENGRGNFPPRFSGLQFPNYSSELNVNALELDDSALYLCASSDGTSNQPQHFGDGTRLSIL.